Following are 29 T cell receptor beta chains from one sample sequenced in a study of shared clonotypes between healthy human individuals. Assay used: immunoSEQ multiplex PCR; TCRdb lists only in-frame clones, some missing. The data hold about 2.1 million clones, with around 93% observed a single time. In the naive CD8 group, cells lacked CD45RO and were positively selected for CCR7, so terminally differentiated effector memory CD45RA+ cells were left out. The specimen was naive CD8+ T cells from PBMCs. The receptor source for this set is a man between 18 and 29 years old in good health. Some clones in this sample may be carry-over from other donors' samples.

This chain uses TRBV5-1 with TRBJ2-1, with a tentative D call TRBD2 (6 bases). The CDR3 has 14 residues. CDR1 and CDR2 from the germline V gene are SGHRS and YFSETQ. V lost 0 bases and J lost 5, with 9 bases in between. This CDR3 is CASSLAASDNEQFF. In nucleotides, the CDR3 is TGCGCCAGCAGCTTGGCCGCTAGCGACAATGAGCAGTTCTTC.

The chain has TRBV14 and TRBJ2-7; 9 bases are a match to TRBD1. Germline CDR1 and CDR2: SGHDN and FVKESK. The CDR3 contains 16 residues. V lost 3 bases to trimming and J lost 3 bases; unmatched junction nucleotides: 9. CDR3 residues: CASSQARGQGNYEQYF. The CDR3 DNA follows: TGTGCCAGCAGCCAGGCCCGTGGACAGGGGAACTACGAGCAGTACTTC.

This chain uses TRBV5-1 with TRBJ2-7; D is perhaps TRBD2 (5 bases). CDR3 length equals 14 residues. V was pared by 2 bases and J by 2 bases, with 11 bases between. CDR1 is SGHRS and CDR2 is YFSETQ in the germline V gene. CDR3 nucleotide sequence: TGCGCCAGCAGCTTTGAGGGTAGGGCCTACGAGCAGTACTTC. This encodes CASSFEGRAYEQYF.

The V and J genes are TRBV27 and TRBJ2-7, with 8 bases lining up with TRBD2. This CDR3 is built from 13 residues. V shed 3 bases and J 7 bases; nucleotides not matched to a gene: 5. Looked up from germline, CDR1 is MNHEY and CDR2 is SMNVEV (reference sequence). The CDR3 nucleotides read TGTGCCAGCAGTTTCGGGGGGGTGGGGGAGCAGTACTTC. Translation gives CASSFGGVGEQYF.

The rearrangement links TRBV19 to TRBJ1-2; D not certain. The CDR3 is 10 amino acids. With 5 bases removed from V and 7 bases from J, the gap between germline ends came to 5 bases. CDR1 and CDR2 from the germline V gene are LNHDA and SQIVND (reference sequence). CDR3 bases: TGTGCCAGTAGTTCTTCTGGCTACACCTTC. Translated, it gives CASSSSGYTF.

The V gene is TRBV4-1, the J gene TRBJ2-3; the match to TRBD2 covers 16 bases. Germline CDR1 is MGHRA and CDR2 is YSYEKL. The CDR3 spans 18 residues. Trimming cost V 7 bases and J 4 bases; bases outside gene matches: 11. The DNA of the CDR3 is TGCGCCAGCAATCCGGGACTAGCGGGAGGGCCTGGCGCAGATACGCAGTATTTT. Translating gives CASNPGLAGGPGADTQYF.

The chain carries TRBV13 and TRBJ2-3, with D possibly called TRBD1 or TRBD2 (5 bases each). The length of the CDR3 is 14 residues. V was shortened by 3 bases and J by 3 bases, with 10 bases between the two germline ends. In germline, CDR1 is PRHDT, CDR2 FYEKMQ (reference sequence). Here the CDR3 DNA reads TGTGCCAGCAGCTTGGGGGAGCCTACAGATACGCAGTATTTT. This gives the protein CASSLGEPTDTQYF.

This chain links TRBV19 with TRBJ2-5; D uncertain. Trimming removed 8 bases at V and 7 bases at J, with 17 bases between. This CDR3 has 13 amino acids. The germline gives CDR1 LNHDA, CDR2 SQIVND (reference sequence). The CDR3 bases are TGTGCCAGTCTGGGCACGGTACCGGGGACCCAGTACTTC. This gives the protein CASLGTVPGTQYF.

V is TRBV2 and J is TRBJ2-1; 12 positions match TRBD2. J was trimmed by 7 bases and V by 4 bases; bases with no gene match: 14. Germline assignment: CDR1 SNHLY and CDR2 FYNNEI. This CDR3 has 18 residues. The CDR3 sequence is CASSGLAGDPLILNEQFF. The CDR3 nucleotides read TGTGCCAGCAGTGGACTAGCGGGAGACCCCCTCATACTTAATGAGCAGTTCTTC.

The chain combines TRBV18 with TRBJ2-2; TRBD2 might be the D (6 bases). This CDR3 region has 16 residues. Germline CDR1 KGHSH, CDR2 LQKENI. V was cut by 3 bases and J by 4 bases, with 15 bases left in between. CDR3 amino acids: CASSPAGSSATGELFF. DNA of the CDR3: TGTGCCAGCTCACCGGCCGGGAGTTCGGCCACCGGGGAGCTGTTTTTT. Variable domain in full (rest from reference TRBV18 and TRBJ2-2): NAGVMQNPRHLVRRRGQEARLRCSPMKGHSHVYWYRQLPEEGLKFMVYLQKENIIDESGMPKERFSAEFPKEGPSILRIQQVVRGDSAAYFCASSPAGSSATGELFFGEGSRLTVL.

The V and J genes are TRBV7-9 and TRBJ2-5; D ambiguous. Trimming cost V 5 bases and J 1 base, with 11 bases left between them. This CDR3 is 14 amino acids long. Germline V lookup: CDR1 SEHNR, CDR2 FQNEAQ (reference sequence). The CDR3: CASSPRRTQETQYF. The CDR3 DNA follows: TGTGCCAGCAGCCCGCGGCGGACCCAAGAGACCCAGTACTTC. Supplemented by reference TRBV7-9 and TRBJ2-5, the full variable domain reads DTGVSQNPRHKITKRGQNVTFRCDPISEHNRLYWYRQTLGQGPEFLTYFQNEAQLEKSRLLSDRFSAERPKGSFSTLEIQRTEQGDSAMYLCASSPRRTQETQYFGPGTRLLVL.

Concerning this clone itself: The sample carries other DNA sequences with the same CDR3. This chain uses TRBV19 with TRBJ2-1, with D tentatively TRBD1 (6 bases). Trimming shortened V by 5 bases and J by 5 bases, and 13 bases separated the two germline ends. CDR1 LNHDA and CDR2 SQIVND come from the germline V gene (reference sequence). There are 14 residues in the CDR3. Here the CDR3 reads CASSWGEGDNEQFF. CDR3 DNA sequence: TGTGCCAGTAGTTGGGGAGAGGGGGACAATGAGCAGTTCTTC.

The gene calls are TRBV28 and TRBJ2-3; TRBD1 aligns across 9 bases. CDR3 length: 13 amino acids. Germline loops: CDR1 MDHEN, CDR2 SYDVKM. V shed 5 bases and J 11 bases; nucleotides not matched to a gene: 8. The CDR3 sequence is CASSPDPGQGQYF. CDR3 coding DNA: TGTGCCAGCAGTCCCGACCCGGGACAGGGGCAGTATTTT.

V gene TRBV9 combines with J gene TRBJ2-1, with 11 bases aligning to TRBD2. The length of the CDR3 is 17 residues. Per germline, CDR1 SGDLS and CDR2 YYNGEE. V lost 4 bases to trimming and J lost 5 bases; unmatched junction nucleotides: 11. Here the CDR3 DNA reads TGTGCCAGCAGCTCCACCCAGACGGGACTAGCGGACAATGAGCAGTTCTTC. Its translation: CASSSTQTGLADNEQFF.

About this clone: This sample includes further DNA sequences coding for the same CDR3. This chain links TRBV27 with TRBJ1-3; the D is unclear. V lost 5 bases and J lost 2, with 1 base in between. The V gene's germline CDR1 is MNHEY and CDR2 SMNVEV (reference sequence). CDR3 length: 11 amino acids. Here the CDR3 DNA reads TGTGCCAGCAGTGCTGGAAACACCATATATTTT. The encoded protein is CASSAGNTIYF.

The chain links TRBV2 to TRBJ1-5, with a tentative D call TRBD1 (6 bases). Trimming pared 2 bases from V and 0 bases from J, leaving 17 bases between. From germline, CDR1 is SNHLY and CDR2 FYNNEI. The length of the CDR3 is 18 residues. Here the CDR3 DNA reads TGTGCCAGCAGTGAAAAGTTGGGACACCGATATAGCAATCAGCCCCAGCATTTT. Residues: CASSEKLGHRYSNQPQHF.

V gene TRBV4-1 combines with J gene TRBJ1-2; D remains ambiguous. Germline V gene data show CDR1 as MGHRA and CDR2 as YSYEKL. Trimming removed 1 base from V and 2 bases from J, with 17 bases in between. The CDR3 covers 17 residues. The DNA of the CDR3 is TGCGCCAGCAGCCAAGTCAACAGAGGGCACCCAAACTATGGCTACACCTTC. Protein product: CASSQVNRGHPNYGYTF.

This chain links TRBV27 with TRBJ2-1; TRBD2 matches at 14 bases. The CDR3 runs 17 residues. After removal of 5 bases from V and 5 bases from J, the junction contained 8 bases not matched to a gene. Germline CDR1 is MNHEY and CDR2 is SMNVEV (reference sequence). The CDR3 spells CASSPLGTSGSDNEQFF. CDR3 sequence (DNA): TGTGCCAGCAGTCCCCTCGGGACTAGCGGGAGTGACAATGAGCAGTTCTTC.

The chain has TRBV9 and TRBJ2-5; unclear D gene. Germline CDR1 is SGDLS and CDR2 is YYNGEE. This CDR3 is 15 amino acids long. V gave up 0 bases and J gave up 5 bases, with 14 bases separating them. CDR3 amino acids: CASSVGTSWAETQYF. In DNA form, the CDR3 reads TGTGCCAGCAGCGTAGGGACGTCCTGGGCGGAGACCCAGTACTTC.

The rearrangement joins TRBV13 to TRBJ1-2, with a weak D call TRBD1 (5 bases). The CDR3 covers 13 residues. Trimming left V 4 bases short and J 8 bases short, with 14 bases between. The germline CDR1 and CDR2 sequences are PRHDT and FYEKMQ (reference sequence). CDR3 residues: CASSWRGRGGYTF. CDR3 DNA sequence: TGTGCCAGCAGCTGGAGGGGTCGGGGCGGCTACACCTTC.

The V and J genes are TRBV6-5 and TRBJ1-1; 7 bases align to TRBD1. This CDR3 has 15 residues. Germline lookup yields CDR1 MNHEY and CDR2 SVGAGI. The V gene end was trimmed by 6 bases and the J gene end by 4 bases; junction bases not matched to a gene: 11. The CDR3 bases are TGTGCCAGCAGCGACAGGATCAGGGGGGGCACTGAAGCTTTCTTT. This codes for CASSDRIRGGTEAFF.

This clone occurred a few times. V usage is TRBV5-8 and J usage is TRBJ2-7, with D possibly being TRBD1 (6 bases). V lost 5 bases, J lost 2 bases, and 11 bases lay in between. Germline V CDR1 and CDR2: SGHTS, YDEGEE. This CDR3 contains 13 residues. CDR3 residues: CASRVTGTYEQYF. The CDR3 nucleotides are TGTGCCAGCAGGGTTACAGGGACCTACGAGCAGTACTTC.

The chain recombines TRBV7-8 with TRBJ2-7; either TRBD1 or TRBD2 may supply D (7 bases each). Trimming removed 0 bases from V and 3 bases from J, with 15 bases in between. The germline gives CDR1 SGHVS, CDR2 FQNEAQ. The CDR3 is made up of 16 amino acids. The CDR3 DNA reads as TGTGCCAGCAGCTTAGCGCTGGCAGGGGGGGTCTACGAGCAGTACTTC. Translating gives CASSLALAGGVYEQYF. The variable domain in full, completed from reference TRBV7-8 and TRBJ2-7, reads GAGVSQSPRYKVAKRGQDVALRCDPISGHVSLFWYQQALGQGPEFLTYFQNEAQLDKSGLPSDRFFAERPEGSVSTLKIQRTQQEDSAVYLCASSLALAGGVYEQYFGPGTRLTVT.

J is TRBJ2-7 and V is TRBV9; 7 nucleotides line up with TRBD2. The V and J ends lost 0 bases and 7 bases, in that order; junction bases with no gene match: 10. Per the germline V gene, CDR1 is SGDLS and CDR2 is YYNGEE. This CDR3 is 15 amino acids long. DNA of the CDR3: TGTGCCAGCAGCGTAGAGGCCTCCCGGCGGGGGGAGCAGTACTTC. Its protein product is CASSVEASRRGEQYF.

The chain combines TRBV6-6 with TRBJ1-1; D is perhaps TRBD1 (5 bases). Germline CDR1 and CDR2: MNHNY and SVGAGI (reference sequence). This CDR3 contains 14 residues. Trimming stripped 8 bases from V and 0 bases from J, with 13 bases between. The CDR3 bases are TGTGCCAGCCACAGGACATTCATGAACACTGAAGCTTTCTTT. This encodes CASHRTFMNTEAFF.

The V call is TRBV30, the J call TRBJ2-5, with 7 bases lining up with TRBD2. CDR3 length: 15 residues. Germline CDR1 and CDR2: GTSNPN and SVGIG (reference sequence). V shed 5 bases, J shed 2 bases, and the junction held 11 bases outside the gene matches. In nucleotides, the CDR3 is TGTGCCTGGGGTAAGCCTAGCGGACAACAAGAGACCCAGTACTTC. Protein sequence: CAWGKPSGQQETQYF. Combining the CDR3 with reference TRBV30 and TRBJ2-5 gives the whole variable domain SQTIHQWPATLVQPVGSPLSLECTVEGTSNPNLYWYRQAAGRGLQLLFYSVGIGQISSEVPQNLSASRPQDRQFILSSKKLLLSDSGFYLCAWGKPSGQQETQYFGPGTRLLVL.

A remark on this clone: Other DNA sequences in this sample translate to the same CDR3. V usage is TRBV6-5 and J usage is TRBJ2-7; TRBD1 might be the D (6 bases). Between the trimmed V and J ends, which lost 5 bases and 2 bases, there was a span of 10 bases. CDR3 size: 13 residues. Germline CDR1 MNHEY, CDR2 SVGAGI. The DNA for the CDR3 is TGTGCCAGCAGTCGACAGGCAACCTACGAGCAGTACTTC. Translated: CASSRQATYEQYF.

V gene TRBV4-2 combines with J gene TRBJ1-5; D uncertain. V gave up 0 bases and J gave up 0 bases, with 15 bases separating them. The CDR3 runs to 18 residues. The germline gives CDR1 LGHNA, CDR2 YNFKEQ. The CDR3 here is CASSQDLPGVNSNQPQHF. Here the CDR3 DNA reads TGTGCCAGCAGCCAAGATCTACCGGGAGTCAATAGCAATCAGCCCCAGCATTTT.

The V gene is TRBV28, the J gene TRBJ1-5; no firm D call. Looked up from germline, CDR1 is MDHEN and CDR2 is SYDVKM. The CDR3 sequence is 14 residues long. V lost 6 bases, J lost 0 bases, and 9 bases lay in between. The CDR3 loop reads CASSLFDSNQPQHF. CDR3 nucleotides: TGTGCCAGCAGCCTTTTTGATAGCAATCAGCCCCAGCATTTT.